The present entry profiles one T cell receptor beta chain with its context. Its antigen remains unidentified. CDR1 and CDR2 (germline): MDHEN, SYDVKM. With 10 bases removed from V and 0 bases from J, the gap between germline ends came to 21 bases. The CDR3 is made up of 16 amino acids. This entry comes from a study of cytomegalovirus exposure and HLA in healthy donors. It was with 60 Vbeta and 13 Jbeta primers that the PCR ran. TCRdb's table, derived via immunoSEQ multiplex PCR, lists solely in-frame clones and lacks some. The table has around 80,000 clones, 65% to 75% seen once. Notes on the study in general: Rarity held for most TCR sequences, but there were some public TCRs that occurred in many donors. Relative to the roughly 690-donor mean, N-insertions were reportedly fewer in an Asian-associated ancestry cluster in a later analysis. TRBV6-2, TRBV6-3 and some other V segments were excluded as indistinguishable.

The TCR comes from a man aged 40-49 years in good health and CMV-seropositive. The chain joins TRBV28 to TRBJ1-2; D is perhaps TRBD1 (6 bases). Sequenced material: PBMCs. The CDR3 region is CATPLLRGASNYGYTF. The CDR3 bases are TGTGCCACCCCCCTACTACGGGGGGCATCTAACTATGGCTACACCTTC.